This T cell receptor beta chain comes out of a study of CD8+ T cells in alopecia areata (dated by TCRdb to the late 2010s). Background on the whole study: Treated patients were enrolled in an open-label pilot trial of oral tofacitinib at 5 to 10 mg twice daily for moderate-to-severe alopecia areata. Scalp tissue and sorted CD4+ and CD8+ peripheral blood T cells from patchy and totalis/universalis alopecia areata patients and from healthy controls were covered by human TCRbeta sequencing. RNA was extracted with the PAXgene miRNA kit for fixed scalp, the miRNeasy kit for PBMCs, and the RNeasy kit for mouse skin. To study T cell clonal expansion in alopecia areata, the researchers applied high-throughput TCRbeta sequencing to both the C3H/HeJ mouse model and human patients. immunoSEQ multiplex PCR using 35 Vbeta forward primers and 13 Jbeta reverse primers was used to amplify TCRbeta CDR3 regions. Scalp clonality was compared across normal scalp (n=4), patchy alopecia areata scalp (n=8), and alopecia totalis/universalis scalp (n=8). Tofacitinib-treated patients had biopsies at baseline and at 4 and 24 weeks of treatment, with a later scalp biopsy in several patients. Patients stayed on tofacitinib for 6 to 18 months and then had 6 months of follow-up off drug so that delayed response and recurrence could be assessed.

Points the paper makes about the study in general: Shared TCR sequences between patients were less evident than in mice, which may be partly attributable to HLA diversity in the patient population. Compared with normal scalp, lesional scalp, particularly in alopecia totalis/universalis, had higher clonality and more expanded CD8+ clones, which suggests antigenic drive. Scalp TCR repertoire analysis is complicated because resident alphabeta T cells in normal human skin are also sequenced, whereas mouse skin is dominated by gammadelta T cells.

Peripheral blood and lesional scalp punch biopsies were obtained from patients with alopecia areata. PBMCs were isolated by density centrifugation and stained for CD3, CD4 and CD8, and CD4+ and CD8+ T cells were sorted on a FACSAria. From the cysteine through the phenylalanine, the CDR3 covers 13 amino acids. The CDR3 DNA has 39 bases and is translated from base 1. At the junction V is shortened by 7 bases and J by 4 bases, with 12 bases in between. From the germline V gene, CDR1 is SNHLY and CDR2 is FYNNEI. The method was the immunoSEQ multiplex PCR assay. RNA was extracted from all samples and reverse transcribed into cDNA as template for TCR sequencing. First-strand cDNA was synthesized using SuperScript III with a 2:1 mix of oligo-dT and random hexamers. A synthetic immune receptor repertoire was used to gauge amplification bias, and whatever bias remained was removed computationally. Per the original workflow: Raw reads were preprocessed to remove errors, and CDR3 was defined by IMGT conventions from the conserved cysteine to phenylalanine. To get clonality, Shannon entropy was normalized by log2 of the number of productive unique TCRs and the result was subtracted from 1. CD4 or CD8 identity of scalp clones was inferred by cross-referencing scalp TCRbeta sequences with sorted blood CD4 and CD8 repertoires. TCRdb holds this immuneACCESS table with in-frame rearrangements only. Some clones are missing; in checked studies, unresolved V genes explain under half, and the rest has no known cause. From that table come the V and J calls and clone size; the DNA was used to work out D and trimming. The sample data list approximately 100,000 clones, and 40% to 45% of these were observed just once. Approximately 0.79% of the sample rests with the top ten.

Notes on this clone: No cognate antigen has been identified for it. No clone much larger than this one lies a single base away; base qualities are absent.

The source of this sequence is a human donor with alopecia areata. The rearrangement joined TRBV2 to TRBJ2-3, with the D gene not confidently named. Material for sequencing was CD4+ T cells sorted from blood. The sequenced DNA: TGTGCCAGCAACCCGACCCCCCCAGATACGCAGTATTTT. It translates to CASNPTPPDTQYF. Joined to the reference TRBV2 and TRBJ2-3 proteins, this CDR3 gives the full variable domain: EPEVTQTPSHQVTQMGQEVILRCVPISNHLYFYWYRQILGQKVEFLVSFYNNEISEKSEIFDDQFSVERPDGSNFTLKIRSTKLEDSAMYFCASNPTPPDTQYFGPGTRLTVL.